The 17 T cell receptor beta chains presented below share a single source sample, sequenced in a study of shared clonotypes between healthy human individuals. Here immunoSEQ multiplex PCR was the method, and the copy in TCRdb shows in-frame clones only, minus some. The sample lists 2 million to 2.5 million clones, approximately 94% occurring once. CD8 cells classed as naive were CD45RO-negative and positively selected for CCR7, excluding terminally differentiated effector memory CD45RA+ cells. The source material was naive CD8+ T cells from PBMCs. The receptors were gathered from a man between 18 and 35 years old in good health. Some clones in this sample may be carry-over from other donors' samples.

The rearrangement links TRBV5-4 to TRBJ2-2, with D possibly matching TRBD2 (5 bases). The length of the CDR3 is 17 residues. Germline V gives CDR1 SGHNT, CDR2 YYREEE (reference sequence). Trimming took off 4 bases at V and 2 bases at J, with 18 bases between the two ends. Written as DNA, the CDR3 is TGTGCCAGCAGCCCCTCCCGCGACTATCCCAACACCGGGGAGCTGTTTTTT. Translated: CASSPSRDYPNTGELFF.

The gene calls are TRBV4-1 and TRBJ1-5; 8 bases are a match to TRBD1. Germline trimming cut 4 bases from V and 0 bases from J; bases unmatched to any gene: 8. CDR3 length: 17 residues. Germline CDR1 is MGHRA and CDR2 is YSYEKL. The CDR3 sequence: CASSLLPTGGSNQPQHF. CDR3 bases: TGCGCCAGCAGCCTCCTACCTACAGGGGGTAGCAATCAGCCCCAGCATTTT.

V gene TRBV7-9 combines with J gene TRBJ1-2; D not resolved. The V gene lost 4 bases and the J gene lost 7 bases, with 16 bases spanning the gap. This CDR3 has 14 residues. Germline CDR1 is SEHNR and CDR2 is FQNEAQ (reference sequence). The CDR3 is CASSSFLGKGGYTF. CDR3 coding DNA: TGTGCCAGCAGCTCCTTCTTGGGGAAAGGTGGCTACACCTTC.

The rearrangement joins TRBV4-1 to TRBJ2-7; D is undetermined. Germline CDR1 reads MGHRA; CDR2 reads YSYEKL. Deletions cut 1 base from V and 1 base from J, with 14 bases between. The CDR3 extends over 16 amino acids. The CDR3: CASSQAVAGSSYEQYF. DNA for the CDR3: TGCGCCAGCAGCCAAGCGGTCGCTGGGTCGTCCTACGAGCAGTACTTC.

The CDR3 reads CASSHLAGQSYNEQFF. The CDR3 DNA is TGTGCCAGCAGCCACCTAGCGGGACAATCCTACAATGAGCAGTTCTTC. V usage is TRBV7-9 and J usage is TRBJ2-1; 9 bases are a match to TRBD2. Losses at the gene ends were 5 bases for V and 1 base for J; bases not matched to a gene: 6. Germline V gives CDR1 SEHNR, CDR2 FQNEAQ (reference sequence). CDR3 size: 16 residues.

The chain uses TRBV21-1 and TRBJ2-1; the DNA was not compared with TRBD2, the D call given in the table. TRBV21-1 is an annotated pseudogene. There are 17 residues in the CDR3. In DNA form, the CDR3 reads TGTGCCAGCGAGTGGAAGCGGGGACTCATGGGAGAAAATGAGCAGTTCTTC. It codes for CASEWKRGLMGENEQFF.

The chain couples TRBV7-9 to TRBJ2-1; no firm D call. CDR1 SEHNR and CDR2 FQNEAQ come from the germline V gene (reference sequence). V lost 1 base and J lost 10, with 11 bases in between. The CDR3 consists of 13 residues. CDR3 protein: CASSLETTREQFF. The CDR3 DNA reads TGTGCCAGCAGCTTAGAGACCACACGGGAGCAGTTCTTC.

This rearrangement joins TRBV7-9 to TRBJ2-6; D is unclear. The V gene lost 2 bases and the J gene lost 0 bases, with 11 bases spanning the gap. Germline V gene data show CDR1 as SEHNR and CDR2 as FQNEAQ (reference sequence). The length of the CDR3 is 17 residues. The chain's CDR3 is CASSLTVSASGANVLTF. CDR3 sequence (DNA): TGTGCCAGCAGCTTAACCGTTTCGGCCTCTGGGGCCAACGTCCTGACTTTC.

As for this clone: Other DNA sequences in this specimen translate into the identical CDR3. The chain has TRBV28 and TRBJ2-7, with D possibly TRBD1 on 5 matching bases. The CDR3 consists of 13 residues. Trimming removed 6 bases from V and 0 bases from J, with 9 bases in between. Germline V gene sequence: CDR1 MDHEN, CDR2 SYDVKM. DNA for the CDR3: TGTGCCAGCAGCCTGACAGACTCCTACGAGCAGTACTTC. Protein product: CASSLTDSYEQYF. Full variable domain (outside the CDR3, taken from reference TRBV28 and TRBJ2-7): DVKVTQSSRYLVKRTGEKVFLECVQDMDHENMFWYRQDPGLGLRLIYFSYDVKMKEKGDIPEGYSVSREKKERFSLILESASTNQTSMYLCASSLTDSYEQYFGPGTRLTVT.

The chain uses TRBV27 and TRBJ2-1, with D possibly matching TRBD2 (5 bases). The V gene's germline CDR1 is MNHEY and CDR2 SMNVEV (reference sequence). The CDR3 consists of 12 residues. V shed 10 bases and J shed 3 bases, with 10 bases lying between them. The CDR3 DNA follows: TGTGCCACCGCGGGCCACTACAATGAGCAGTTCTTC. It translates to CATAGHYNEQFF.

This chain links TRBV7-6 with TRBJ2-6, with D tentatively TRBD2 (5 bases). Looked up from germline, CDR1 is SGHVS and CDR2 is FNYEAQ. V dropped 4 bases and J dropped 1 base, with 14 bases sitting between them. The CDR3 consists of 17 residues. The CDR3 here is CASSSERVYSGANVLTF. The DNA for the CDR3 is TGTGCCAGCAGCTCCGAGAGGGTATATTCTGGGGCCAACGTCCTGACTTTC. Full variable domain (missing parts from reference TRBV7-6 and TRBJ2-6): GAGVSQSPRYKVTKRGQDVALRCDPISGHVSLYWYRQALGQGPEFLTYFNYEAQQDKSGLPNDRFSAERPEGSISTLTIQRTEQRDSAMYRCASSSERVYSGANVLTFGAGSRLTVL.

The genes are TRBV9 and TRBJ2-2; 7 nucleotides match TRBD1. Germline loops: CDR1 SGDLS, CDR2 YYNGEE. The CDR3 spans 17 residues. V dropped 0 bases and J dropped 0; count of bases not matched to a gene: 5. The CDR3 spells CASSVDWGTANTGELFF. Written as DNA, the CDR3 is TGTGCCAGCAGCGTAGATTGGGGGACAGCGAACACCGGGGAGCTGTTTTTT.

The chain links TRBV7-9 to TRBJ2-1, with D perhaps TRBD1 or TRBD2 (5 bases each). Per the germline V gene, CDR1 is SEHNR and CDR2 is FQNEAQ (reference sequence). The CDR3 covers 15 residues. V was cut by 5 bases and J by 2 bases, with 13 bases left in between. As DNA, the CDR3 is TGTGCCAGCAGCACCCACGAGGGGCCCTACAATGAGCAGTTCTTC. As protein: CASSTHEGPYNEQFF. Looking up the rest from reference TRBV7-9 and TRBJ2-1 gives the full variable domain: DTGVSQNPRHKITKRGQNVTFRCDPISEHNRLYWYRQTLGQGPEFLTYFQNEAQLEKSRLLSDRFSAERPKGSFSTLEIQRTEQGDSAMYLCASSTHEGPYNEQFFGPGTRLTVL.

This chain joins TRBV28 and TRBJ1-1; no firm D call. Germline V CDR1 and CDR2: MDHEN, SYDVKM. CDR3 size: 15 residues. V was cut by 2 bases and J by 7 bases, with 17 bases left in between. The CDR3 nucleotides read TGTGCCAGCAGTTTACAACCAGGTGGTAAGGTTGAAGCTTTCTTT. The encoded protein is CASSLQPGGKVEAFF.

V gene TRBV7-9 combines with J gene TRBJ1-2; 9 bases are a match to TRBD1. CDR1 SEHNR and CDR2 FQNEAQ come from the germline V gene (reference sequence). V gave up 1 base and J gave up 8 bases; unmatched junction bases: 2. CDR3 length equals 13 residues. This CDR3 reads CASSLGTGVGYTF. CDR3 coding DNA: TGTGCCAGCAGCTTAGGGACAGGGGTCGGCTACACCTTC.

V and J are TRBV13 and TRBJ1-4; D unresolved. V lost 5 bases, J lost 6 bases, and 10 bases lay in between. The CDR3 is 13 residues long. Germline assignment: CDR1 PRHDT and CDR2 FYEKMQ (reference sequence). CDR3 sequence: CASSLGMYEKLFF. The CDR3 nucleotides are TGTGCCAGCAGCCTCGGAATGTATGAAAAACTGTTTTTT.

J is TRBJ1-1 and V is TRBV28; D gene unclear. V lost 8 bases and J lost 1, with 17 bases in between. The CDR3 extends over 15 amino acids. Germline V gene data show CDR1 as MDHEN and CDR2 as SYDVKM. In DNA, the CDR3 is TGTGCCAGCCGAACTGGGGTAAAGGCGAACACTGAAGCTTTCTTT. It codes for CASRTGVKANTEAFF. Full variable domain (outside the CDR3, taken from reference TRBV28 and TRBJ1-1): DVKVTQSSRYLVKRTGEKVFLECVQDMDHENMFWYRQDPGLGLRLIYFSYDVKMKEKGDIPEGYSVSREKKERFSLILESASTNQTSMYLCASRTGVKANTEAFFGQGTRLTVV.